This passage covers 27 T cell receptor beta chains from one sample sequenced in a study of regulatory T cells in long-lasting Graves disease. According to the study, TCR beta libraries were built with iRepertoire HTBI primers and CDR3-region Arm-PCR. Each CDR3 protein is one row after TCRdb ran MiXCR on the multiplex PCR reads. The sample yields around 320,000 distinct CDR3 sequences, 16% seen once. Time point in this sample: newly diagnosed GD, antithyroid drugs for less than 3 months. The TCR library used RNA extracted from PBMCs. These data also formed part of another study, on T cells in Graves' hyperthyroidism and ophthalmopathy.

The specimen comprised peripheral blood mononuclear cells (PBMCs), sampled at new diagnosis, from a patient treated with antithyroid drugs. The receptors come from a man aged 35 to 55 with Graves disease.

V and J are TRBV15 and TRBJ2-7; 8 positions agree with TRBD1. Trimming cost V 6 bases and J 0 bases; bases outside gene matches: 7. The CDR3 loop spans 15 amino acids. Germline-derived CDR1 and CDR2 are LNHNV and YYDKDF (reference sequence). CDR3 in DNA: TGTGCCACCAGTGTAACAGGGGGAGACTCCTACGAGCAGTACTTC. Translation: CATSVTGGDSYEQYF.

In its sample, this clonotype was seen once. The chain carries TRBV20-1 and TRBJ2-7, with a possible D match to TRBD2 (5 bases). The CDR3 contains 15 residues. Per germline, CDR1 DFQATT and CDR2 SNEGSKA (reference sequence). Deletions cut 0 bases from V and 0 bases from J, with 12 bases between. The CDR3 sequence is CSARDSPGSSYEQYF. CDR3 coding DNA: TGCAGTGCTAGAGATTCCCCGGGGAGCTCCTACGAGCAGTACTTC.

This clonotype was found many times. The chain joins TRBV2 to TRBJ1-5; D possibly corresponds to TRBD1 (6 bases). The germline V gene has CDR1 SNHLY and CDR2 FYNNEI. Trimming left V 7 bases short and J 6 bases short, with 13 bases between. The CDR3 extends over 13 amino acids. This CDR3 reads CASTRGAGQPQHF. CDR3 nucleotide sequence: TGTGCCAGCACCAGGGGCGCGGGTCAGCCCCAGCATTTT.

The chain couples TRBV9 to TRBJ2-3; D might be TRBD2 (5 bases). There are 16 residues in the CDR3. V dropped 4 bases and J dropped 0 bases, with 15 bases sitting between them. Germline CDR1 SGDLS, CDR2 YYNGEE. The CDR3 region is CASSSGWIVSTDTQYF. DNA for the CDR3: TGTGCCAGCAGCTCGGGGTGGATCGTTAGCACAGATACGCAGTATTTT.

This clonotype was seen ten or more times. The chain carries TRBV7-9 and TRBJ2-7; D may be TRBD1 (5 bases). CDR1 and CDR2 from the germline V gene are SEHNR and FQNEAQ (reference sequence). The CDR3 is 12 residues long. Trimming stripped 1 base from V and 8 bases from J, with 9 bases between. This CDR3 is CASSLDRTKQYF. The CDR3 coding sequence is TGTGCCAGCAGCTTAGACCGGACAAAGCAGTACTTC.

This clonotype appeared a few times. Since a much larger clone is just one base distant, this may be a read error. The chain joins TRBV28 to TRBJ2-1; 11 bases align to TRBD1. The CDR3 runs to 15 residues. Germline V gives CDR1 MDHEN, CDR2 SYDVKM. The CDR3 DNA sequence: TGTGCCAGCAGACTAGGACAGGGGGCCTACAATGAGCGGTTCTTC. Protein product: CASRLGQGAYNERFF.

At least ten counts were recorded for this clonotype. The chain links TRBV10-3 to TRBJ1-5, with D unresolved. The V and J ends lost 6 bases and 7 bases respectively, with 10 bases between them. The CDR3 length is 12 residues. Germline loops: CDR1 ENHRY, CDR2 SYGVKD. CDR3: CAISDGYQPQHF. DNA of the CDR3: TGTGCCATCAGCGATGGATACCAGCCCCAGCATTTT.

A remark on this clonotype: A much more abundant neighbour one base away suggests this may be a read error. The chain combines TRBV5-1 with TRBJ2-5, with TRBD2 as a possible D gene (6 bases). There are 19 residues in the CDR3. Germline V CDR1 and CDR2: SGHRS, YFSETQ. V was shortened by 0 bases and J by 3 bases, with 24 bases between the two germline ends. The CDR3 bases are TGCGCCAGCAGCTTGGCGGTTCGAGGGGAACGGCGGGGAAAAGAGACCCAGTACTTC. This sequence encodes CASSLAVRGERRGKETQYF.

The table lists this clonotype with many counts. V gene TRBV6-1 combines with J gene TRBJ2-5, with unresolved D. Germline values: CDR1 MNHNS, CDR2 SASEGT. Between the trimmed V and J ends, which lost 8 bases and 5 bases, there was a span of 18 bases. CDR3 length: 14 residues. The CDR3 here is CASRAIAIEETQYF. CDR3 coding DNA: TGTGCCAGCCGGGCCATTGCCATCGAGGAGACCCAGTACTTC.

The sample holds many counts of this clonotype. The V call is TRBV28, the J call TRBJ2-1; no clear D. CDR1 and CDR2 from the germline V gene are MDHEN and SYDVKM. V lost 5 bases and J lost 10, with 12 bases in between. The CDR3 loop spans 12 amino acids. CDR3 nucleotide sequence: TGTGCCAGCAGTCGTACCCTTCCCGAGCAGTTCTTC. It is translated as CASSRTLPEQFF.

This clonotype was seen ten or more times. The chain combines TRBV5-4 with TRBJ2-3, with TRBD2 matching over 7 bases. V lost 3 bases to trimming and J lost 0 bases; unmatched junction nucleotides: 13. The CDR3 is 18 amino acids. From germline, CDR1 is SGHNT and CDR2 YYREEE (reference sequence). This CDR3 is CASSWGGFGGASTDTQYF. For the CDR3, the DNA is TGTGCCAGCAGCTGGGGAGGGTTCGGCGGGGCTAGCACAGATACGCAGTATTTT.

Only a few counts were recorded for this clonotype. The chain carries TRBV18 and TRBJ2-6, with a possible D match to TRBD1 (5 bases). The length of the CDR3 is 16 residues. Germline loops: CDR1 KGHSH, CDR2 LQKENI. V was trimmed by 4 bases and J by 0 bases, leaving 10 bases between them. As DNA, the CDR3 is TGTGCCAGCTCACAGGGGCCACTCTCTGGGGCCAACGTCCTGACTTTC. As protein: CASSQGPLSGANVLTF.

This clonotype was counted between two and nine times. The chain carries TRBV3-1 and TRBJ2-7, with a possible D match to TRBD1 (5 bases). This CDR3 has 13 residues. Germline values: CDR1 LGHDT, CDR2 YNNKEL (reference sequence). Trimming removed 5 bases at V and 6 bases at J, with 14 bases between. CDR3 sequence: CASSGASSGEQYF. The CDR3 DNA reads as TGTGCCAGCAGCGGGGCATCCTCCGGCGAGCAGTACTTC.

The chain couples TRBV20-1 to TRBJ2-2; 8 bases are shared with TRBD2. Germline loops: CDR1 DFQATT, CDR2 SNEGSKA (reference sequence). The CDR3 totals 16 residues. V dropped 6 bases and J dropped 4; count of bases not matched to a gene: 13. This chain's CDR3 is CSASGGDTFFTGELFF. The CDR3 DNA reads TGCAGTGCCTCGGGGGGGGACACCTTTTTCACCGGGGAGCTGTTTTTT.

The chain is built from TRBV18 and TRBJ2-7; 9 bases match TRBD1. J gave up 5 bases and V 3 bases, and 5 bases lay outside the gene matches. The CDR3 consists of 14 residues. Germline CDR1 reads KGHSH; CDR2 reads LQKENI. CDR3 sequence: CASSPGQGGNEQYF. The CDR3 DNA reads TGTGCCAGCTCACCGGGACAGGGAGGCAACGAGCAGTACTTC.

This clonotype was found many times. This sequence joins TRBV18 and TRBJ1-5, with 7 positions matching TRBD1. The CDR3 is 14 residues long. Per germline, CDR1 KGHSH and CDR2 LQKENI. The V gene end was trimmed by 5 bases and the J gene end by 6 bases; junction bases not matched to a gene: 7. In DNA form, the CDR3 reads TGTGCCAGCTCATTTGAGGGGGCTCGTCAGCCCCAGCATTTT. Its protein is CASSFEGARQPQHF.

This clonotype was counted between two and nine times. The chain couples TRBV19 to TRBJ2-7; tentative D call: TRBD2 (7 bases). The ends were cut back, 3 bases at V and 3 bases at J, with 15 bases in the middle. The CDR3 has 15 amino acids. From germline, CDR1 is LNHDA and CDR2 SQIVND (reference sequence). CDR3 protein: CASSIEGGDFYEQYF. CDR3 DNA sequence: TGTGCCAGTAGTATCGAGGGGGGGGATTTCTACGAGCAGTACTTC. Combining the CDR3 with reference TRBV19 and TRBJ2-7 gives the whole variable domain DGGITQSPKYLFRKEGQNVTLSCEQNLNHDAMYWYRQDPGQGLRLIYYSQIVNDFQKGDIAEGYSVSREKKESFPLTVTSAQKNPTAFYLCASSIEGGDFYEQYFGPGTRLTVT.

This rearrangement joins TRBV12-5 to TRBJ2-1; 7 bases line up with TRBD2. V was pared by 5 bases and J by 1 base, with 20 bases of the junction left unmatched. Germline loops: CDR1 LGHNT, CDR2 FRNRAP. The CDR3 length is 20 residues. In DNA, the CDR3 is TGTGCTAGTGGTCCCCCCCGCGAACTAGCGACAAAAACTTCCTACAATGAGCAGTTCTTC. It is translated as CASGPPRELATKTSYNEQFF. Complete variable domain (other parts from reference TRBV12-5 and TRBJ2-1): DARVTQTPRHKVTEMGQEVTMRCQPILGHNTVFWYRQTMMQGLELLAYFRNRAPLDDSGMPKDRFSAEMPDATLATLKIQPSEPRDSAVYFCASGPPRELATKTSYNEQFFGPGTRLTVL.

There are many counts of this clonotype. At one boundary the junction diverges from the germline segment, which might be a read error. The rearrangement uses TRBV5-1 and TRBJ2-1; 8 nucleotides line up with TRBD1. The CDR3 has 14 residues. Germline CDR1 is SGHRS and CDR2 is YFSETQ. In nucleotides, the CDR3 is TGTGCCAGCAGCTTAGACAGGGGCTACAATGAGCAGTTCTTC. This encodes CASSLDRGYNEQFF. The variable domain in full, completed from reference TRBV5-1 and TRBJ2-1, reads KAGVTQTPRYLIKTRGQQVTLSCSPISGHRSVSWYQQTPGQGLQFLFEYFSETQRNKGNFPGRFSGRQFSNSRSEMNVSTLELGDSALYLCASSLDRGYNEQFFGPGTRLTVL.

This clonotype was picked up a small number of times. The V gene is TRBV12-3 or TRBV12-4, the J gene TRBJ2-5, with D possibly TRBD2 on 6 matching bases. The CDR3 covers 14 residues. V lost 6 bases and J lost 0, with 11 bases in between. CDR3 coding DNA: TGTGCCAGCAGATCGGACTACGACCAAGAGACCCAGTACTTC. Protein: CASRSDYDQETQYF.

This chain uses TRBV28 with TRBJ1-5; D is possibly TRBD1 (6 bases). Trimming cost V 2 bases and J 4 bases, with 12 bases left between them. This CDR3 contains 15 residues. CDR1 and CDR2 from the germline V gene are MDHEN and SYDVKM. CDR3 in amino acids: CASSLIGGENQPQHF. In DNA, the CDR3 is TGTGCCAGCAGTTTAATAGGGGGTGAAAATCAGCCCCAGCATTTT.

This chain links TRBV20-1 with TRBJ2-2; D gene uncertain. V was clipped by 4 bases and J by 5 bases, with 11 bases between them. Looked up from germline, CDR1 is DFQATT and CDR2 is SNEGSKA (reference sequence). The length of the CDR3 is 13 residues. The CDR3 here is CSATLAGTGELFF. CDR3 DNA sequence: TGCAGTGCTACACTGGCTGGTACCGGGGAGCTGTTTTTT.

The sample holds many counts of this clonotype. The chain has TRBV2 and TRBJ1-4; no clear D gene. The ends were cut back, 8 bases at V and 3 bases at J, with 13 bases in the middle. Germline V CDR1 and CDR2: SNHLY, FYNNEI. This CDR3 is 14 amino acids long. The CDR3 here is CASGRGLANEKLFF. The CDR3 DNA follows: TGTGCCAGCGGGCGCGGGTTGGCTAATGAAAAACTGTTTTTT.

This clonotype was picked up many times. The gene calls are TRBV20-1 and TRBJ2-7, with TRBD1 matching over 8 bases. This CDR3 spans 14 amino acids. Germline CDR1 DFQATT, CDR2 SNEGSKA (reference sequence). The J segment lost 2 bases and the V segment lost 5 bases, leaving 8 bases of the junction unmatched. The CDR3 DNA follows: TGCAGTGCTTTTGGACAGGGAAGAGCCTACGAGCAGTACTTC. Amino acids: CSAFGQGRAYEQYF.

This clonotype was observed many times. CDR3 nucleotide sequence: TGTGCCAGCAGTGTACCGGGACAGGGGGCAGATACGCAGTATTTT. It specifies CASSVPGQGADTQYF. J is TRBJ2-3 and V is TRBV4-2, with TRBD1 matching over 11 bases. The V gene's germline CDR1 is LGHNA and CDR2 YNFKEQ. The V and J ends lost 6 bases and 4 bases, in that order; junction bases with no gene match: 6. The CDR3 totals 15 residues.

The gene calls are TRBV10-3 and TRBJ2-2; 7 bases match TRBD1. The CDR3 has 14 amino acids. Germline CDR1 reads ENHRY; CDR2 reads SYGVKD. V shed 4 bases, J shed 3 bases, and the junction held 2 bases outside the gene matches. CDR3 loop: CAISGQGDTGELFF. DNA for the CDR3: TGTGCCATCAGTGGACAGGGAGACACCGGGGAGCTGTTTTTT.

This clonotype was found many times. This chain links TRBV28 with TRBJ1-4; D uncertain. The CDR3 has 14 amino acids. V was trimmed by 2 bases and J by 0 bases, leaving 4 bases between them. Germline CDR1 reads MDHEN; CDR2 reads SYDVKM. The CDR3 DNA sequence: TGTGCCAGCAGTTTAAAGCCAACTAATGAAAAACTGTTTTTT. Translating gives CASSLKPTNEKLFF.